The present TCR beta chain was sequenced within a study of blood T cell repertoires in COVID-19. Study at large: The United States, Italy and Spain provided the acute and convalescent COVID-19 samples. From T cells, B-cell-depleted T cells, or PBMCs came the material, which was cDNA or gDNA.

The length of the CDR3 is 10 residues. Between the trimmed V and J ends, which lost 11 bases and 5 bases, there was a span of 10 bases. From germline, CDR1 is MDHEN and CDR2 SYDVKM. Authors' analysis steps: Amplification from reference gene primers served as the basis for estimated nucleated cell counts. Generated by immunoSEQ multiplex PCR, the TCRdb table keeps only in-frame clones and is missing some. Clonal size and the V and J genes are those of that table, whereas D and trimming came from the DNA. The sample records about 170,000 clones, under 90% being singletons. The sequencing input was peripheral blood. The V gene is TRBV28, the J gene TRBJ2-7, with D maybe TRBD2 (5 bases). The TCR sequence derives from a woman aged 80 or older with active or convalescent COVID-19. The DNA of the CDR3 is TGTGCCGGACTCGTAAACGAGCAGTACTTC. Translating gives CAGLVNEQYF.